This TCR beta chain is drawn from a study of blood T cells in healthy people across ages. Study-level results: Among T cells, TCR beta diversity per million cells dropped roughly linearly as age rose.

The second PCR ran 7 to 11 cycles with a sample-barcoded 5' primer and J-beta primers. TCRdb analysed the 5' RACE reads with MiXCR anew, one entry per CDR3 protein. This sample has hundreds of thousands of distinct CDR3 sequences; about 27% occur once, and the top ten carry approximately 3.5%. V shed 4 bases and J shed 4 bases, with 8 bases lying between them. This CDR3 is 12 amino acids long. Germline loops: CDR1 SGHNT, CDR2 YYREEE (reference sequence). Comment on this clonotype: What it recognizes is unknown.

This sample was shared with a second study, whose subject was T cells of mothers and their children. That work contributes: Six children, together with their three healthy Caucasian mothers, made up the donors. It was through the M1S primer of the second PCR that sample barcodes and 2-4 random nucleotides were added. Biologically related mothers and children overlapped slightly more than unrelated pairs, a non-significant difference.

The sequenced sample was blood. The clonotype comes from a boy between 2 and 10 years old in good health. The rearrangement joins TRBV5-4 to TRBJ1-2, with D unclear. The CDR3 nucleotides are TGTGCCAGCAGCCCTAGAGGCTATGGCTACACCTTC. Translated, it gives CASSPRGYGYTF.